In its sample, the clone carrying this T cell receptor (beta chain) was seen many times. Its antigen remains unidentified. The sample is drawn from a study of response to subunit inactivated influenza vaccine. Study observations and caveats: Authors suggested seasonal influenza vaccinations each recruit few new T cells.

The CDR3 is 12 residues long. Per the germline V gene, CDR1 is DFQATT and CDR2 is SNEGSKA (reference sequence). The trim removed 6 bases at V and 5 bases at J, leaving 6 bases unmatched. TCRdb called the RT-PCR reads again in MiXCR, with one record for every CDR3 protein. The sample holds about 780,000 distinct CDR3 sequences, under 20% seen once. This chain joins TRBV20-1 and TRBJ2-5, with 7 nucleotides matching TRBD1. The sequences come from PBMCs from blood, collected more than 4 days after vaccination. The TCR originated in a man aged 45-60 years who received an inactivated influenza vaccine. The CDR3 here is CSAVGTVETQYF. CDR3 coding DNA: TGCAGTGCCGTCGGGACAGTTGAGACCCAGTACTTC.